What follows are 28 T cell receptor beta chains derived from one specimen sequenced in a study of blood T cell repertoires in COVID-19. Produced via immunoSEQ multiplex PCR; TCRdb's table is partial and in-frame only. The sample consists of roughly 39,000 clones, over 70% of them appearing once. What was sequenced was peripheral blood. These receptor sequences come from a woman aged 65 to 85 with acute or convalescent COVID-19.

In nucleotides, the CDR3 is TGTGCCAGCAGCGGGCGAACTAGGTTTGAGCAGTTCTTC. Translated: CASSGRTRFEQFF. V and J are TRBV9 and TRBJ2-1, with D perhaps TRBD2 (5 bases). CDR1 SGDLS and CDR2 YYNGEE come from the germline V gene. Trimming removed 3 bases from V and 9 bases from J, with 13 bases in between. The CDR3 has 13 amino acids. Together with reference TRBV9 and TRBJ2-1, the CDR3 gives the full variable domain: DSGVTQTPKHLITATGQRVTLRCSPRSGDLSVYWYQQSLDQGLQFLIQYYNGEERAKGNILERFSAQQFPDLHSELNLSSLELGDSALYFCASSGRTRFEQFFGPGTRLTVL.

The rearrangement links TRBV20-1 to TRBJ2-3, with 9 bases matching TRBD1. The trim removed 3 bases at V and 4 bases at J, leaving 14 bases unmatched. Germline CDR1 and CDR2: DFQATT and SNEGSKA (reference sequence). This CDR3 is 17 amino acids long. The CDR3: CSASPSRDRVKADTQYF. CDR3 nucleotides: TGCAGTGCTAGTCCGTCCCGGGACAGGGTTAAGGCAGATACGCAGTATTTT.

V and J are TRBV3-1 (or the pseudogene TRBV3-2) and TRBJ2-3, with 7 positions matching TRBD2. Germline V gene data show CDR1 as LGHDT and CDR2 as YNNKEL (reference sequence). There are 16 residues in the CDR3. Trimming removed 5 bases from V and 2 bases from J; junction bases left unmatched: 10. The CDR3 here is CASSYERGSATDTQYF. DNA for the CDR3: TGTGCCAGCAGCTACGAGCGGGGTTCCGCCACAGATACGCAGTATTTT.

In this sample, this clone turned up a few times. The genes are TRBV19 and TRBJ1-2, with TRBD1 matching 9 bases. The V gene's germline CDR1 is LNHDA and CDR2 SQIVND (reference sequence). CDR3 length: 13 residues. Trimming at V came to 5 bases and at J to 8 bases, leaving 6 bases not matched to a gene. CDR3 nucleotide sequence: TGTGCCAGTAGTCCCGGGACAGGGACCGGCTACACCTTC. Protein: CASSPGTGTGYTF.

A single count supports this clone. The rearrangement links TRBV18 to TRBJ1-6; the D gene is possibly TRBD1 (6 bases). The germline V and J ends were trimmed by 0 bases and 7 bases, with 10 bases remaining between them. The CDR3 loop spans 15 amino acids. Germline V CDR1 and CDR2: KGHSH, LQKENI. The CDR3 DNA reads as TGTGCCAGCTCACCACCTACAGGGCGGAATTCACCCCTCCACTTT. This codes for CASSPPTGRNSPLHF.

This sequence joins TRBV7-8 and TRBJ2-1; 10 bases map to TRBD1. The germline V gene has CDR1 SGHVS and CDR2 FQNEAQ. The CDR3 spans 15 residues. V trimming: 4 bases; J trimming: 7 bases; junction bases outside the gene matches: 7. For the CDR3, the DNA is TGTGCCAGCAGCTCCCGACAGGGGGCCCGAAATGAGCAGTTCTTC. Protein sequence: CASSSRQGARNEQFF.

This clone was detected only once. The CDR3 nucleotides read TGTGCCAGCAGCCCTATTACAGGGGGAGGCGACACTGAAGCTTTCTTT. This codes for CASSPITGGGDTEAFF. The chain recombines TRBV3-1 (or the pseudogene TRBV3-2) with TRBJ1-1, with 8 positions matching TRBD1. Germline-derived CDR1 and CDR2 are LGHDT and YNNKEL (reference sequence). The CDR3 is made up of 16 amino acids. The trim removed 4 bases at V and 3 bases at J, leaving 10 bases unmatched.

The chain couples TRBV5-3 to TRBJ2-3; 10 bases fit TRBD2. TRBV5-3 is known as an ORF, though its function is uncertain. The CDR3 covers 16 residues. V shed 0 bases, J shed 3 bases, and the junction held 4 bases outside the gene matches. CDR3 DNA: TGTGCCAGAAGCTTGGGGGCTAGCGGGAGTACAGATACGCAGTATTTT. It specifies CARSLGASGSTDTQYF.

This clone showed up just once. The rearrangement links TRBV6-5 to TRBJ2-2; 11 positions agree with TRBD2. Germline V CDR1 and CDR2: MNHEY, SVGAGI. The CDR3 has 15 residues. Losses at the gene ends were 10 bases for V and 5 bases for J; bases not matched to a gene: 9. CDR3 nucleotide sequence: TGTGCCATTAGTAGCGGGAGGGCCCGGACCGGGGAGCTGTTTTTT. It encodes CAISSGRARTGELFF.

This chain links TRBV5-4 with TRBJ1-3; D gene uncertain. V was shortened by 0 bases and J by 2 bases, with 12 bases between the two germline ends. CDR1 and CDR2 from the germline V gene are SGHNT and YYREEE (reference sequence). This CDR3 has 16 residues. The CDR3 reads CASSLDPPGAGNTIYF. The DNA of the CDR3 is TGTGCCAGCAGCTTGGACCCTCCAGGCGCTGGAAACACCATATATTTT.

The rearrangement links TRBV7-2 to TRBJ1-4, with D possibly being TRBD1 (6 bases). This CDR3 region has 15 residues. Trimming cost V 1 base and J 8 bases, with 14 bases left between them. Germline lookup yields CDR1 SGHTA and CDR2 FQGNSA. The CDR3 DNA follows: TGTGCCAGCAGCTTAGAAGGACAGTTTGGCGAAAAACTGTTTTTT. This encodes CASSLEGQFGEKLFF.

V is TRBV12-3 or TRBV12-4 and J is TRBJ1-1; D might be TRBD1 (6 bases). The CDR3 spans 11 residues. V was cut by 7 bases and J by 8 bases, with 11 bases left in between. The CDR3 DNA is TGTGCCAGCAAAAGGACAGACGAAGCTTTCTTT. Protein sequence: CASKRTDEAFF.

The chain couples TRBV30 to TRBJ2-1; D perhaps matches TRBD1 (5 bases). Deletions cut 0 bases from V and 8 bases from J, with 17 bases between. The CDR3 is made up of 15 amino acids. The V gene's germline CDR1 is GTSNPN and CDR2 SVGIG (reference sequence). CDR3 residues: CAWSVGLDGAYEQFF. The DNA for the CDR3 is TGTGCCTGGAGTGTGGGGCTAGATGGTGCCTATGAGCAGTTCTTC.

This rearrangement joins TRBV7-2 to TRBJ1-2; no reliable D call. The germline CDR1 and CDR2 sequences are SGHTA and FQGNSA. The CDR3 covers 16 residues. Trimming removed 5 bases from V and 8 bases from J, with 24 bases in between. CDR3 nucleotide sequence: TGTGCCAGCAGCCCTCGGCGGGTGGCCCTCGCCGGAGGCTACACCTTC. As protein: CASSPRRVALAGGYTF.

The chain carries TRBV11-2 and TRBJ2-5, with 9 bases matching TRBD2. Germline CDR1 and CDR2: SGHAT and FQNNGV. The CDR3 loop spans 15 amino acids. With 5 bases clipped from V and 5 bases from J, the junction kept 9 bases outside the gene matches. The CDR3: CASSLLSGSGETQYF. CDR3 sequence (DNA): TGTGCCAGCAGCCTTCTTAGCGGGAGCGGGGAGACCCAGTACTTC. The full variable domain, its missing parts supplied by reference TRBV11-2 and TRBJ2-5, is EAGVAQSPRYKIIEKRQSVAFWCNPISGHATLYWYQQILGQGPKLLIQFQNNGVVDDSQLPKDRFSAERLKGVDSTLKIQPAKLEDSAVYLCASSLLSGSGETQYFGPGTRLLVL.

V and J are TRBV30 and TRBJ2-4, with D possibly being TRBD1 (7 bases). In germline, CDR1 is GTSNPN, CDR2 SVGIG (reference sequence). Trimming took off 0 bases at V and 6 bases at J, with 24 bases between the two ends. This CDR3 contains 18 residues. This CDR3 is CAWSVDPPGVGGTNIQYF. The CDR3 DNA follows: TGTGCCTGGAGTGTAGACCCCCCGGGGGTAGGGGGCACAAACATTCAGTACTTC.

The rearrangement joins TRBV28 to TRBJ2-1; no definite D call. V was pared by 6 bases and J by 7 bases, with 16 bases between. CDR1 is MDHEN and CDR2 is SYDVKM in the germline V gene. The CDR3 loop spans 14 amino acids. The CDR3 region has the DNA TGTGCCAGCAGCACGCAAACTTCGGTAAATGAGCAGTTCTTC. Its translation is CASSTQTSVNEQFF.

The J gene is TRBJ2-7, the V gene TRBV6-2 or TRBV6-3; 14 bases line up with TRBD2. The CDR3 is 15 amino acids. V was clipped by 2 bases and J by 4 bases; unmatched bases: 1. The germline gives CDR1 MNHEY, CDR2 SVGEGT. As DNA, the CDR3 is TGTGCCAGCAGTTACGGACTAGCGGGGGGATACGAGCAGTACGTC. It yields the protein CASSYGLAGGYEQYV.

The J gene is TRBJ1-2, the V gene TRBV19; possible D gene TRBD1, 6 bases. V dropped 5 bases and J dropped 0 bases, with 10 bases sitting between them. The length of the CDR3 is 14 residues. Germline assignment: CDR1 LNHDA and CDR2 SQIVND (reference sequence). CDR3 sequence reads: CASSRTATNYGYTF. CDR3 in DNA: TGTGCCAGTAGTCGGACAGCGACTAACTATGGCTACACCTTC.

This clone appeared a single time. The V and J genes are TRBV15 and TRBJ2-5; D gene unclear. CDR1 and CDR2 (germline): LNHNV, YYDKDF (reference sequence). This CDR3 is 14 amino acids long. Trimming stripped 1 base from V and 2 bases from J, with 8 bases between. CDR3: CATSRGAVQETQYF. The CDR3 DNA reads TGTGCCACCAGCAGAGGGGCCGTACAAGAGACCCAGTACTTC.

The chain employs TRBV5-6 and TRBJ1-3; maybe TRBD1 (6 bases). The germline V gene encodes CDR1 SGHDT and CDR2 YYEEEE. With 3 bases removed from V and 11 bases from J, the gap between germline ends came to 15 bases. The CDR3 totals 13 residues. The CDR3 loop reads CASSSRDTDSIYF. CDR3 DNA sequence: TGTGCCAGCAGCTCCCGGGACACGGATTCCATATATTTT.

The rearrangement uses TRBV5-6 and TRBJ2-2; D unresolved. V dropped 4 bases and J dropped 0 bases, with 7 bases sitting between them. This CDR3 contains 14 residues. The germline CDR1 and CDR2 sequences are SGHDT and YYEEEE. This CDR3 is CASSPYTNTGELFF. CDR3 coding DNA: TGTGCCAGCAGCCCTTATACGAACACCGGGGAGCTGTTTTTT.

The CDR3 DNA follows: TGTGCCAGCACAGACAGCTCTGGAAACACCATATATTTT. Translation gives CASTDSSGNTIYF. The chain couples TRBV12-3 or TRBV12-4 to TRBJ1-3, with D possibly TRBD1 on 5 matching bases. This CDR3 has 13 amino acids. V lost 7 bases, J lost 0 bases, and 7 bases lay in between.

V usage is TRBV7-2 and J usage is TRBJ2-2; 9 bases are shared with TRBD1. With 5 bases clipped from V and 6 bases from J, the junction kept 7 bases outside the gene matches. Germline CDR1 SGHTA, CDR2 FQGNSA. The CDR3 extends over 15 amino acids. The CDR3 DNA is TGTGCCAGCAGCATCGGACAGGGGTTAGCCGGGGAGCTGTTTTTT. Encoded protein: CASSIGQGLAGELFF.

This clone was observed a single time. This chain uses TRBV5-1 with TRBJ1-5; the D gene is possibly TRBD1 (5 bases). V was shortened by 4 bases and J by 7 bases, with 15 bases between the two germline ends. CDR3 length: 14 amino acids. Germline V lookup: CDR1 SGHRS, CDR2 YFSETQ. In DNA, the CDR3 is TGCGCCAGCAGCCCTTCTGGGGGGAGGCAGCCCCAGCATTTT. Amino acid sequence: CASSPSGGRQPQHF. Full variable domain (rest looked up from reference TRBV5-1 and TRBJ1-5): KAGVTQTPRYLIKTRGQQVTLSCSPISGHRSVSWYQQTPGQGLQFLFEYFSETQRNKGNFPGRFSGRQFSNSRSEMNVSTLELGDSALYLCASSPSGGRQPQHFGDGTRLSIL.

The J gene is TRBJ1-4, the V gene TRBV10-2; D possibly corresponds to TRBD1 (5 bases). This CDR3 has 13 amino acids. V lost 6 bases to trimming and J lost 5 bases, with 10 bases between them. Germline V gives CDR1 WSHSY, CDR2 SAAADI. The CDR3 sequence is CASRRGLNEKLFF. The DNA of the CDR3 is TGCGCCAGCAGGAGGGGACTAAATGAAAAACTGTTTTTT.

V is TRBV7-9 and J is TRBJ1-1, with 8 bases fitting TRBD1. Per the germline V gene, CDR1 is SEHNR and CDR2 is FQNEAQ (reference sequence). The CDR3 has 15 amino acids. V dropped 4 bases and J dropped 7; count of bases not matched to a gene: 11. CDR3 region: CASSSLLSGQGEAFF. The CDR3 DNA sequence: TGTGCCAGCAGCTCGTTATTGTCCGGACAGGGTGAAGCTTTCTTT.

The chain couples TRBV29-1 to TRBJ2-6, with a possible D match to TRBD2 (5 bases). V was shortened by 4 bases and J by 3 bases, with 10 bases between the two germline ends. CDR1 is SQVTM and CDR2 is ANQGSEA in the germline V gene. The length of the CDR3 is 14 residues. The CDR3 loop reads CSVGLGSGANVLTF. CDR3 DNA: TGCAGCGTTGGGTTAGGGAGTGGGGCCAACGTCCTGACTTTC.